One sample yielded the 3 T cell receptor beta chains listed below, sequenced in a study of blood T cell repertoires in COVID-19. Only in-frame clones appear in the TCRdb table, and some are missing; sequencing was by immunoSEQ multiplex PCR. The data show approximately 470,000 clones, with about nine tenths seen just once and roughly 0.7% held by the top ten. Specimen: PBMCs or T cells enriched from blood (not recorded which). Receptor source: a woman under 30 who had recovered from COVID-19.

CDR3 sequence (DNA): TGTGCCAGCAGTTATCAGGGTTCGAGTGAAGCTTTCTTT. This encodes CASSYQGSSEAFF. This sequence joins TRBV6-5 and TRBJ1-1; TRBD1 might be the D (5 bases). CDR3 size: 13 residues. V lost 3 bases and J 7 bases, leaving 12 bases between the germline ends. Per the germline V gene, CDR1 is MNHEY and CDR2 is SVGAGI.

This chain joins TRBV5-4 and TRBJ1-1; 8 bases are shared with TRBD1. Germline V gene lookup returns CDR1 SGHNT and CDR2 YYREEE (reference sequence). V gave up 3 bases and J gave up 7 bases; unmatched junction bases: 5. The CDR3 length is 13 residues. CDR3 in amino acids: CASSSHRGDEAFF. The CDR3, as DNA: TGTGCCAGCAGCTCCCACAGGGGGGATGAAGCTTTCTTT.

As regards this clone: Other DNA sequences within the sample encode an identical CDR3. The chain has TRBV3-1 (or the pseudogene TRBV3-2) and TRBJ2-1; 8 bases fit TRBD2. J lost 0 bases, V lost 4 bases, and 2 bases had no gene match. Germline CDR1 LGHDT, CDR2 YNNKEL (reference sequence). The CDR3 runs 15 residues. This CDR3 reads CASSLAGSSYNEQFF. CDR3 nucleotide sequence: TGTGCCAGCAGCCTAGCGGGGAGCTCCTACAATGAGCAGTTCTTC.